The rows below give T cell receptor beta chains drawn from one sample of a study of post-analysis software for immune sequencing data. MiXCR, run by TCRdb on the PCR reads, gives a single entry per CDR3 protein. The sample lists about 770,000 distinct CDR3 sequences; approximately 44% were seen once. The sequenced sample was blood. The origin of the receptors is a girl aged 10 to 17 with multiple sclerosis. CDR3s include the opening cysteine and the closing phenylalanine or tryptophan. The order of the fields is D gene, V gene, clone size, J gene, CDR3 protein, CDR3 DNA. The D gene is left open where the match is weak. The listing skips clone size in some rows; elsewhere it reads once, few, many or a size class.

>.|TRBV20-1|.|TRBJ2-3
CSANGGTTTGTQYF
TGCAGTGCAAACGGGGGGACAACGACGGGTACGCAGTATTTT
>TRBD2|TRBV3-1|few|TRBJ2-7
CASSEGLANTYEQYF
TGTGCCAGCAGCGAGGGACTAGCGAACACCTACGAGCAGTACTTC
>.|TRBV29-1|few|TRBJ2-4
CSVGGIEAKNIQYF
TGCAGCGTTGGCGGGATAGAGGCCAAAAACATTCAGTACTTC
>TRBD2|TRBV27|.|TRBJ2-3
CASTALAGVRDTQYF
TGTGCCAGCACCGCACTAGCGGGAGTGAGAGATACGCAGTATTTT
>TRBD1|TRBV10-1|.|TRBJ1-2
CASSDLGQGLYGYTF
TGCGCCAGCAGTGACCTCGGACAGGGTCTCTACGGCTACACCTTC
>.|TRBV5-6|few|TRBJ1-2
CASSDGRGGYGYTF
TGTGCCAGCAGCGACGGCCGGGGAGGGTATGGCTACACCTTC
>.|TRBV7-2|.|TRBJ1-4
CASSTRPPEGEKLFF
TGTGCCAGCAGCACCCGACCCCCAGAGGGTGAAAAACTGTTTTTT
>.|TRBV7-9|few|TRBJ2-3
CASSFPGPNTDTQYF
TGTGCCAGCAGCTTCCCGGGACCCAACACAGATACGCAGTATTTT
>.|TRBV29-1|.|TRBJ1-4
CSGGLGEKLFF
TGCAGCGGGGGGCTGGGTGAAAAACTGTTTTTT
>TRBD2|TRBV20-1|.|TRBJ2-1
CSALFRTSALYNEQFF
TGCAGTGCTCTTTTCCGGACTAGCGCACTTTACAATGAGCAGTTCTTC
>TRBD2|TRBV9|few|TRBJ2-1
CASSVGLGLAGGLGDEQFF
TGTGCCAGCAGCGTAGGCCTTGGGTTAGCGGGAGGACTTGGCGATGAGCAGTTCTTC
>TRBD1|TRBV16|.|TRBJ1-4
CASSHLLVTGGVEKLFF
TGTGCCAGCAGCCACCTCCTGGTTACAGGGGGGGTTGAAAAACTGTTTTTT
>.|TRBV6-6|few|TRBJ1-1
CASSYTSGTEAFF
TGTGCCAGCAGTTACACTTCCGGGACAGAAGCTTTCTTT
>.|TRBV24-1|.|TRBJ1-5
CATSDPWTAKNQPQHF
TGTGCCACCAGTGACCCCTGGACAGCGAAAAATCAGCCCCAGCATTTT
>.|TRBV5-6|few|TRBJ2-1
CASSFLNREQFF
TGTGCCAGCAGCTTCCTCAACAGAGAGCAGTTCTTC
>.|TRBV4-1|.|TRBJ1-2
CASSQAWGAVLYGYTF
TGCGCCAGCAGCCAAGCCTGGGGGGCGGTCCTTTATGGCTACACCTTC